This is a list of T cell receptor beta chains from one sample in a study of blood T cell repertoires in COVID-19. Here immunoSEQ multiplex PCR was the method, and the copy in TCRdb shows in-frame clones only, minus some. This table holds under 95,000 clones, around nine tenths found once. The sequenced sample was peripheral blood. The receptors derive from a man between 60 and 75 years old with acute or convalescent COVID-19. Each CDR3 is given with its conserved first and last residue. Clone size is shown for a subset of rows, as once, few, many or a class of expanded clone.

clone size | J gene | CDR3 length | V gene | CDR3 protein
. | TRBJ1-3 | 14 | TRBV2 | CASSQGAQGNTIYF
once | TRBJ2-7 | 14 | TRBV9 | CASSASTTGDEQYF
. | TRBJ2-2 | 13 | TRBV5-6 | CASSLGTAGELFF
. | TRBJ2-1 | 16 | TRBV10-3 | CAISEPDRGAENEQFF
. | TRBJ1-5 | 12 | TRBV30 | CAFDRGNQPQHF
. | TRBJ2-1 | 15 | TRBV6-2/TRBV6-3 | CASSYTQGARNEQFF
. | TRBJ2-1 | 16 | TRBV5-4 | CASSLAGGGADNEQFF
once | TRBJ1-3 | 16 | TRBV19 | CASTPAPLISGNTIYF
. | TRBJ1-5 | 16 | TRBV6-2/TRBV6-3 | CASSPTEDYSNQPQHF
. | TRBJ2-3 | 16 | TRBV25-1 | CASSAYSGGAPDTQYF
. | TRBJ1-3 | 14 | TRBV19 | CATLAAGERNTIYF
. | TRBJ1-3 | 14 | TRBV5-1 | CASSVGSSGNTIYF
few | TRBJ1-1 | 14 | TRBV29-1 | CSVGGTGIGTEAFF
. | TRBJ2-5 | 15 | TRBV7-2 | CASSPSGGAWETQYF
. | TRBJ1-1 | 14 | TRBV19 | CASSRTFTNTEAFF
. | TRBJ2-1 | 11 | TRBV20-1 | CSARAGNEQFF
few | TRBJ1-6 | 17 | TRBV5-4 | CASSLEPDRGTRPPLHF
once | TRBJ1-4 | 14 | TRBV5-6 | CASSFSSANEKLFF
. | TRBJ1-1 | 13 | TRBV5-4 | CASSWQGGTEAFF